Below are 23 T cell receptor beta chains sequenced from a single sample in a study of T cells in women clearing cervical HPV infection. TCRdb's table, derived via immunoSEQ multiplex PCR, lists solely in-frame clones and lacks some. This table lists 20,000 to 25,000 clones. The sample was blood buffy coat. The receptor set was obtained from a woman aged 18 to 75 with a cervical HPV16 infection that either progressed to CIN3+ or cleared (not recorded which).

A remark on this clone: The read is 3 residues too short to cover the CDR3 end, so that end is filled in from the germline J gene. The chain is built from TRBV5-4 and TRBJ1-2; TRBD1 is a possible D gene (5 bases). The CDR3 spans 14 residues. Germline V gene data show CDR1 as SGHNT and CDR2 as YYREEE (reference sequence). The CDR3 loop reads CASSFGRQSAGYTF. CDR3 bases read: TGTGCCAGCAGCTTTGGCCGACAGTCGGCCGGC.

Concerning this clone itself: The sequence runs out 3 residues before the end of the CDR3; the remainder is reconstructed from the germline J gene. This chain joins TRBV6-4 and TRBJ1-5, with a weak D call TRBD1 (5 bases). This CDR3 contains 16 residues. The germline V gene has CDR1 MRHNA and CDR2 SNTAGT. V was clipped by 4 bases and J by 1 base, with 14 bases between them. Incomplete CDR3 DNA: TGTGCCAGCAGTGCTCCGCGCGGGGACAGCAATCAGCCC. Its translation is CASSAPRGDSNQP. The whole CDR3 region reads CASSAPRGDSNQPQHF.

Concerning this clone itself: The read ends 3 residues shy of where the CDR3 ends; the end is completed using the germline J gene. The chain has TRBV3-1 (or the pseudogene TRBV3-2) and TRBJ1-5; the D is unclear. The V and J ends lost 1 base and 1 base respectively, with 8 bases between them. Germline V gives CDR1 LGHDT, CDR2 YNNKEL (reference sequence). This CDR3 has 15 amino acids. The DNA read from the CDR3 is TGTGCCAGCAGCCAAGGGTTAGAAAGCAATCAGCCC. Translated, it gives CASSQGLESNQP. The entire CDR3 is CASSQGLESNQPQHF.

About this clone itself: One junction end does not reproduce the germline sequence, and a read error may be involved. The read ends 3 residues shy of where the CDR3 ends; the end is completed using the germline J gene. At the DNA level, this CDR3 is encoded by other sequences in the same sample as well. This chain joins TRBV7-8 and TRBJ1-4; 7 bases agree with TRBD1. This CDR3 region has 16 residues. Germline V gene data show CDR1 as SGHVS and CDR2 as FQNEAQ. The chain's CDR3 is CASSLRGTSTNEKLFF. The sequenced part of the CDR3 DNA is TGTGCCAGCAGCCTCAGGGGGACTTCAACTAATGAGAAA. Full variable domain (missing parts from reference TRBV7-8 and TRBJ1-4): GAGVSQSPRYKVAKRGQDVALRCDPISGHVSLFWYQQALGQGPEFLTYFQNEAQLDKSGLPSDRFFAERPEGSVSTLKIQRTQQEDSAVYLCASSLRGTSTNEKLFFGSGTQLSVL.

Comment on this clone: The read finishes 3 residues shy of the CDR3 end, and the germline J gene is used to complete it. The chain combines TRBV18 with TRBJ2-7; 9 bases match TRBD1. This CDR3 region has 16 residues. The germline V gene has CDR1 KGHSH and CDR2 LQKENI. With 3 bases clipped from V and 6 bases from J, the junction kept 12 bases outside the gene matches. Partial CDR3 DNA: TGTGCCAGCTCACCCTCTCCTACGGGACAGGGACGCGAG. This translates into CASSPSPTGQGRE. The entire CDR3 reads CASSPSPTGQGREQYF.

Worth noting for this clone: The read finishes 3 residues shy of the CDR3 end, and the germline J gene is used to complete it. The J gene is TRBJ2-1, the V gene TRBV5-1; 7 nucleotides match TRBD2. V lost 0 bases to trimming and J lost 6 bases; unmatched junction nucleotides: 3. The germline V gene has CDR1 SGHRS and CDR2 YFSETQ. This CDR3 is built from 14 residues. The CDR3 here is CASSLVGGGNEQFF. The CDR3 DNA, read in part, is TGCGCCAGCAGCTTGGTTGGGGGGGGCAATGAG.

A note on this clone: The sequenced fragment ends 3 residues before the CDR3 boundary, so the rest is inferred from the germline J gene. The gene calls are TRBV19 and TRBJ2-4, with TRBD1 matching 7 bases. Germline V gene sequence: CDR1 LNHDA, CDR2 SQIVND (reference sequence). The CDR3 loop spans 14 amino acids. V lost 8 bases to trimming and J lost 0 bases; unmatched junction nucleotides: 4. Incomplete CDR3 DNA: TGTGCCAGTCGGGACAGTTTAGCCAAAAACATT. Encoded protein: CASRDSLAKNI. The whole CDR3 is CASRDSLAKNIQYF.

As for this clone: The DNA ends 3 residues before the CDR3 does, and the rest of the CDR3 is filled in from the germline J gene. The V gene is TRBV7-3, the J gene TRBJ2-1; TRBD2 agrees at 14 bases. The CDR3 sequence is 18 residues long. Germline values: CDR1 SGHTA, CDR2 FQGTGA. J was trimmed by 1 base and V by 4 bases; bases with no gene match: 6. CDR3 sequence reads: CASSSGTSGSRSYNEQFF. CDR3 DNA (partial): TGTGCCAGCAGCTCTGGGACTAGCGGGAGCCGGTCCTACAATGAG.

Points on this clone: The CDR3 goes on 3 residues after the read ends, and that part is filled in from the germline J gene. The chain employs TRBV7-9 and TRBJ1-1; 7 bases match TRBD1. Trimming cost V 7 bases and J 7 bases; bases outside gene matches: 9. In germline, CDR1 is SEHNR, CDR2 FQNEAQ (reference sequence). There are 13 residues in the CDR3. CDR3 DNA, as far as it was read: TGTGCCAGCACCGTAGGGGGCACCTTTGAA. Its translation is CASTVGGTFE. The whole CDR3 sequence reads CASTVGGTFEAFF.

Of note for this clone: The read falls 3 residues short of the CDR3 end, and the missing part is taken from the germline J gene. The chain is built from TRBV20-1 and TRBJ2-3; 11 bases match TRBD2. Per germline, CDR1 DFQATT and CDR2 SNEGSKA (reference sequence). This CDR3 comprises 15 residues. After removal of 4 bases from V and 6 bases from J, the junction contained 9 bases not matched to a gene. CDR3 loop: CSAISWASGRDTQYF. The sequenced part of the CDR3 DNA is TGCAGTGCTATCTCTTGGGCTAGCGGGAGGGATACG.

Note on this clone: The DNA ends 3 residues before the CDR3 does, and the rest of the CDR3 is filled in from the germline J gene. The rearrangement links TRBV5-1 to TRBJ1-6; D unresolved. From germline, CDR1 is SGHRS and CDR2 YFSETQ. The ends were cut back, 2 bases at V and 9 bases at J, with 12 bases in the middle. This CDR3 comprises 14 residues. CDR3 residues: CASSFEVQGSPLHF. The CDR3 DNA, read in part, is TGCGCCAGCAGCTTTGAGGTACAAGGTTCACCC.

In the case of this clone: With the read ending 3 residues before the CDR3 end, the germline J gene is used to fill in that end. The V and J genes are TRBV5-4 and TRBJ1-6, with TRBD1 as a possible D gene (6 bases). The CDR3 contains 14 residues. Germline CDR1 reads SGHNT; CDR2 reads YYREEE (reference sequence). V was shortened by 2 bases and J by 10 bases, with 13 bases between the two germline ends. The covered CDR3 bases are TGTGCCAGCAGCTTAACGCAAAGGGGGTCACCC. It is translated as CASSLTQRGSP. The complete CDR3 sequence is CASSLTQRGSPLHF.

The sequenced part of the CDR3 DNA is TGCGCCAGTAACCTCACAGGGGTGTTCTACAATGAG. Translated, it gives CASNLTGVFYNE. The entire CDR3 reads CASNLTGVFYNEQFF. The chain has TRBV10-1 and TRBJ2-1; 7 nucleotides match TRBD1. The CDR3 goes on 3 residues after the read ends, and that part is filled in from the germline J gene. From germline, CDR1 is WNHNN and CDR2 SYGVQD (reference sequence). With 9 bases clipped from V and 3 bases from J, the junction kept 11 bases outside the gene matches. The CDR3 is 15 amino acids.

Worth noting for this clone: The read ends 3 residues shy of where the CDR3 ends; the end is completed using the germline J gene. The gene calls are TRBV18 and TRBJ1-5; D is uncertain. V was trimmed by 8 bases and J by 2 bases, leaving 10 bases between them. Germline V gene sequence: CDR1 KGHSH, CDR2 LQKENI. The CDR3 runs to 13 residues. The covered CDR3 bases are TGTGCCAGCCCACAACGGTGCAATCAGCCC. Its protein is CASPQRCNQP. The entire CDR3 reads CASPQRCNQPQHF.

About this clone: The CDR3 end falls 3 residues outside the read, so it is completed with the germline J gene. The rearrangement uses TRBV10-3 and TRBJ1-3; TRBD1 is a possible D gene (5 bases). The germline gives CDR1 ENHRY, CDR2 SYGVKD. The CDR3 spans 16 residues. The germline V and J ends were trimmed by 8 bases and 0 bases, with 17 bases remaining between them. The DNA read from the CDR3 is TGTGCCATCGGAGCGGGGGGAGATAACTCTGGAAACACC. Its translation: CAIGAGGDNSGNT. The CDR3, in full, reads CAIGAGGDNSGNTIYF.

A note on this clone: The read halts 3 residues ahead of the CDR3 end, with the missing end drawn from the germline J gene. The chain recombines TRBV29-1 with TRBJ2-3, with D possibly matching TRBD1 (6 bases). The V and J ends lost 4 bases and 3 bases respectively, with 17 bases between them. CDR3 length: 15 residues. The germline CDR1 and CDR2 sequences are SQVTM and ANQGSEA. The CDR3 DNA, read in part, is TGCAGCGTTGGCAACGATCAGGGGCGGACAGATACG. Protein product: CSVGNDQGRTDT. In full, the CDR3 reads CSVGNDQGRTDTQYF.

This clone is labeled medium-sized (0.01 to 0.1%) based on frequency. One end of the junction is discordant with germline, which a read error may explain. The read gets to within 3 residues of the CDR3 end, and the germline J gene fills in the rest. The genes are TRBV4-2 and TRBJ1-3, with TRBD1 matching 11 bases. CDR1 and CDR2 from the germline V gene are LGHNA and YNFKEQ. The CDR3 loop spans 17 amino acids. This chain's CDR3 is CASSHRTGGRPGNTIYF. Partial CDR3 DNA: TGCGCCAGCAGCCATCGGACAGGGGGCCGGCCGGGAAACACC.

On this clone itself: The read is 3 residues too short to cover the CDR3 end, so that end is filled in from the germline J gene. V usage is TRBV5-1 and J usage is TRBJ1-1, with 7 bases aligning to TRBD1. From germline, CDR1 is SGHRS and CDR2 YFSETQ. This CDR3 is built from 14 residues. Unmatched junction bases numbered 5, after V lost 0 bases and J lost 6 bases. CDR3: CASSLVAGGSEAFF. The sequenced CDR3 bases are TGCGCCAGCAGCTTGGTTGCAGGGGGTTCTGAA.

Remarks on this clone: With the read ending 3 residues before the CDR3 end, the germline J gene is used to fill in that end. The J gene is TRBJ2-1, the V gene TRBV7-6, with 9 nucleotides matching TRBD2. J gave up 4 bases and V 0 bases, and 4 bases lay outside the gene matches. Per the germline V gene, CDR1 is SGHVS and CDR2 is FNYEAQ. The CDR3 covers 16 residues. The CDR3 region is CASSLAERGVYNEQFF. The CDR3 bases that were read are TGTGCCAGCAGCTTAGCGGAGCGGGGGGTGTACAATGAG.

Comments on this clone: The read stops 3 residues short of the end of the CDR3; the missing end is completed from the germline J gene. The rearrangement joins TRBV30 to TRBJ1-5, with no clear D. Germline CDR1 is GTSNPN and CDR2 is SVGIG (reference sequence). With 3 bases removed from V and 4 bases from J, the gap between germline ends came to 13 bases. This CDR3 has 14 residues. Incomplete CDR3 DNA: TGTGCCTGGAGAGGGTTCGGGGAAAATCAGCCC. This translates into CAWRGFGENQP. The CDR3 reads in full as CAWRGFGENQPQHF.

Of note for this clone: The read stops 3 residues short of the end of the CDR3; the missing end is completed from the germline J gene. The chain combines TRBV6-2 or TRBV6-3 with TRBJ2-4, with D possibly being TRBD2 (6 bases). This CDR3 is built from 17 residues. Germline V gives CDR1 MNHEY, CDR2 SVGEGT. Between the trimmed V and J ends, which lost 2 bases and 0 bases, there was a span of 14 bases. The CDR3 loop is CASSYRGLRIAKNIQYF. The CDR3 bases that were read are TGTGCCAGCAGTTACAGGGGACTGAGAATAGCCAAAAACATT.

The CDR3 reads CASSPRGKDTEAFF. The CDR3 bases that were read are TGTGCCAGCTCACCACGCGGAAAAGACACTGAA. V and J are TRBV18 and TRBJ1-1; no definite D call. The read falls 3 residues short of the CDR3 end, and the missing part is taken from the germline J gene. Trimming left V 1 base short and J 3 bases short, with 9 bases between. The CDR3 is 14 amino acids. Germline assignment: CDR1 KGHSH and CDR2 LQKENI.

A note on this clone: The read gets to within 3 residues of the CDR3 end, and the germline J gene fills in the rest. The chain combines TRBV5-6 with TRBJ2-7; TRBD1 aligns across 7 bases. Losses at the gene ends were 3 bases for V and 2 bases for J; bases not matched to a gene: 5. CDR1 and CDR2 (germline): SGHDT, YYEEEE. This CDR3 is built from 14 residues. Partial CDR3 DNA: TGTGCCAGCAGCTCACAGGGGATAACCTACGAG. The encoded protein is CASSSQGITYE. The complete CDR3 protein is CASSSQGITYEQYF. The full variable domain, completed using reference TRBV5-6 and TRBJ2-7, is DAGVTQSPTHLIKTRGQQVTLRCSPKSGHDTVSWYQQALGQGPQFIFQYYEEEERQRGNFPDRFSGHQFPNYSSELNVNALLLGDSALYLCASSSQGITYEQYFGPGTRLTVT.